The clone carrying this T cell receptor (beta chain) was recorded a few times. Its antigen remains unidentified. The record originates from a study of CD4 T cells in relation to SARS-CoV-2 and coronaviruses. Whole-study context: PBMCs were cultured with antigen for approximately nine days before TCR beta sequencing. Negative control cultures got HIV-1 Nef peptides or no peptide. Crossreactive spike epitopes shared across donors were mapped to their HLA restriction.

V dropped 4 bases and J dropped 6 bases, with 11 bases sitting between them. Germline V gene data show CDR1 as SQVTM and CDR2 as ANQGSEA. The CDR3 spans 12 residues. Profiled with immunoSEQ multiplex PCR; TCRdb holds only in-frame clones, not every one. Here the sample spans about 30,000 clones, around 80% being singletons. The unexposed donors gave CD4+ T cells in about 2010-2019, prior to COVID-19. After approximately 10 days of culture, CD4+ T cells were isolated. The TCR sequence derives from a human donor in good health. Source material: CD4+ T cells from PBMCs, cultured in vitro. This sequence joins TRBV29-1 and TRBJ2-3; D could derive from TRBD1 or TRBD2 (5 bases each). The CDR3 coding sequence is TGCAGCGTTGTAGAGGGGCCGGATACGCAGTATTTT. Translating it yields CSVVEGPDTQYF.